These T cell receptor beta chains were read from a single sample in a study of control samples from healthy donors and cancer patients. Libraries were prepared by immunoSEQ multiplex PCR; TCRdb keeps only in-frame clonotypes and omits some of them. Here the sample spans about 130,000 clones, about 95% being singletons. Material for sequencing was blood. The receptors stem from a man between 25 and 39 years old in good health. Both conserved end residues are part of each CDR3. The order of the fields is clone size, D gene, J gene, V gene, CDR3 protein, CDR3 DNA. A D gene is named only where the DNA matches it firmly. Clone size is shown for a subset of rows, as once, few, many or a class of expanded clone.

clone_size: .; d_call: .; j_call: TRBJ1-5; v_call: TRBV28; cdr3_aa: CASSFRRQPQHF; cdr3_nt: TGTGCCAGCAGTTTCAGGCGGCAGCCCCAGCATTTT
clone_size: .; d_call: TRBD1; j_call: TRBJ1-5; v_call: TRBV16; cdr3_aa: CASSTGVNQPQHF; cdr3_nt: TGTGCCAGCAGTACAGGGGTCAATCAGCCCCAGCATTTT
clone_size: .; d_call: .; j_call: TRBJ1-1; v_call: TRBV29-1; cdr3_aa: CSVEFGGNTEAFF; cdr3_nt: TGCAGCGTTGAATTTGGGGGGAATACTGAAGCTTTCTTT
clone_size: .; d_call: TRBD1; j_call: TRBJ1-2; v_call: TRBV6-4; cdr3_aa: CASRMSPGGAYGYTF; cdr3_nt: TGTGCCAGCAGAATGTCACCAGGGGGCGCCTATGGCTACACCTTC
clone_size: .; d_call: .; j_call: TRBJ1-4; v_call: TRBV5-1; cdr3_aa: CASSFQGGEKLFF; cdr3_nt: TGCGCCAGCAGCTTCCAGGGAGGGGAAAAACTGTTTTTT
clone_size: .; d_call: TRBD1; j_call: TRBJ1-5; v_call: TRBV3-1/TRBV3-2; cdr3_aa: CASRQDRGDLSNQPQHF; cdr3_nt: TGTGCCAGCAGACAGGACAGGGGAGATCTTAGCAATCAGCCCCAGCATTTT
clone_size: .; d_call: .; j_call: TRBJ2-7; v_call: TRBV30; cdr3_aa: CSISGDSYEQYF; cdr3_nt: TGTTCTATTTCGGGGGATTCCTACGAGCAGTACTTC
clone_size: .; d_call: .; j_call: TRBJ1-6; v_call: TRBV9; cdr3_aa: CASSVEAGPPLHF; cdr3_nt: TGTGCCAGCAGCGTAGAGGCAGGTCCACCCCTCCACTTT
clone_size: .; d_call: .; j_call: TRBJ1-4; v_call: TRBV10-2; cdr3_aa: CASSERGAEKLFF; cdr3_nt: TGCGCCAGCAGTGAGAGGGGGGCTGAAAAACTGTTTTTT
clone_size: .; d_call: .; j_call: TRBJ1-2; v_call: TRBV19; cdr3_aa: CASSATVNYGYTF; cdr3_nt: TGTGCCAGTAGTGCGACAGTTAACTATGGCTACACCTTC
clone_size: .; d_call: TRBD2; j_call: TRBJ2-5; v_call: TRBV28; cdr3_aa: CASSWGGEGQETQYF; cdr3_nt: TGTGCCAGCAGTTGGGGGGGAGAAGGGCAAGAGACCCAGTACTTC
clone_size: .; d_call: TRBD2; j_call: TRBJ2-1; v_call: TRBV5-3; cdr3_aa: CARSLGTSGEIHRNNEQFF; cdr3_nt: TGTGCCAGAAGCTTGGGGACTAGCGGGGAGATACACCGAAACAATGAGCAGTTCTTC
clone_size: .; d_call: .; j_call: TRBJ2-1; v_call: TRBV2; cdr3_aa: CASLEGLNEQFF; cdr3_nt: TGTGCCAGCCTGGAGGGACTCAATGAGCAGTTCTTC
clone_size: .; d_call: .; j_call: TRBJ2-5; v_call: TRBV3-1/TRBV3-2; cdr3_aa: CASSRAGGPQETQYF; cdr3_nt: TGTGCCAGCAGCAGAGCCGGAGGGCCACAGGAGACCCAGTACTTC
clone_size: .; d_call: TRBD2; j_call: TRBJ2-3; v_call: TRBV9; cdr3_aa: CASSVEGRGRTDTQYF; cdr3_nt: TGTGCCAGCAGCGTAGAGGGGAGGGGACGCACAGATACGCAGTATTTT
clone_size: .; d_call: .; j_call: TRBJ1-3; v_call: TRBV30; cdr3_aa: CAAVPSGNTIYF; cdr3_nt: TGTGCCGCGGTCCCCTCTGGAAACACCATATATTTT
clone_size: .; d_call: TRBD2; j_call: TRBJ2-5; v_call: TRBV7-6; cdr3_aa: CASSLGGAGGIQETQYF; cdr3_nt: TGTGCCAGCAGCTTAGGAGGAGCGGGGGGGATCCAAGAGACCCAGTACTTC
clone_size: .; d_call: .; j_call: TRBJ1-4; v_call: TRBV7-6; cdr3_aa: CASSLAGTTNEKLFF; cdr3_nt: TGTGCCAGCAGCTTAGCGGGAACAACTAATGAAAAACTGTTTTTT
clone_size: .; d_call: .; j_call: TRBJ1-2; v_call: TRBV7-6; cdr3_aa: CASSLRSVGVGGYTF; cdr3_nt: TGTGCCAGCAGCTTACGGAGTGTGGGGGTGGGTGGCTACACCTTC
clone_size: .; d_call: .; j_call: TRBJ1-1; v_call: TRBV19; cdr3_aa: CASSILGLANTEAFF; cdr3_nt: TGTGCCAGTAGTATTCTTGGACTGGCCAACACTGAAGCTTTCTTT
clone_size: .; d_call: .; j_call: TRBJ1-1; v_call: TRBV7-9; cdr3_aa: CASSLVGGEAFF; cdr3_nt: TGTGCCAGCAGCTTAGTTGGCGGTGAAGCTTTCTTT
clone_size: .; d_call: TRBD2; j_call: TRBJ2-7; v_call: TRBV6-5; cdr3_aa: CASTPAGAAYEQYF; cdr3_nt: TGTGCCAGCACTCCAGCGGGGGCCGCTTACGAGCAGTACTTC
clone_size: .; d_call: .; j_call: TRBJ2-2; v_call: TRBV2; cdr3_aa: CASTTVGTGELFF; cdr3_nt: TGTGCCAGCACCACTGTAGGGACCGGGGAGCTGTTTTTT
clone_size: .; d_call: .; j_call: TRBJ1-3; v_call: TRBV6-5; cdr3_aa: CASSYGGGSGNTIYF; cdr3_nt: TGTGCCAGCAGTTACGGGGGCGGCTCTGGAAACACCATATATTTT
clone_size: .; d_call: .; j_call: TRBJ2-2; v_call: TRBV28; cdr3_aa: CASSGPRLARNTGELFF; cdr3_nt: TGTGCCAGCAGTGGGCCGCGGCTAGCGAGGAACACCGGGGAGCTGTTTTTT
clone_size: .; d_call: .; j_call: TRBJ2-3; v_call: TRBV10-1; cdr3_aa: CASSGLEGTDTQYF; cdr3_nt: TGCGCCAGCAGTGGACTAGAGGGCACAGATACGCAGTATTTT
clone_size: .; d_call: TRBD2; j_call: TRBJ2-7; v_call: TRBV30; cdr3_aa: CAYNVGGGEQYF; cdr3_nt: TGTGCCTACAATGTCGGGGGGGGCGAGCAGTACTTC
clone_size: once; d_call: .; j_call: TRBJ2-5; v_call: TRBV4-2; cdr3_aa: CASSHAGGGAETQYF; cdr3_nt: TGTGCCAGCAGCCATGCAGGGGGGGGTGCAGAGACCCAGTACTTC
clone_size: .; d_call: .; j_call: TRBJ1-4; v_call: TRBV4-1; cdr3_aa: CASSQVGPPTNEKLFF; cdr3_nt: TGCGCCAGCAGCCAAGTCGGACCTCCAACTAATGAAAAACTGTTTTTT
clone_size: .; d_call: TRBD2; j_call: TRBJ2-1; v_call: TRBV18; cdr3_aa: CASRRSSGGAGSYNEQFF; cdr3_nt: TGTGCCAGCCGAAGATCGAGCGGGGGGGCGGGCTCCTACAATGAGCAGTTCTTC
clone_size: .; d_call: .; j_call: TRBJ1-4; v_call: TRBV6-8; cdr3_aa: CASSGPRGGEKLFF; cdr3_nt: TGTGCCAGCAGTGGGCCCAGGGGCGGTGAAAAACTGTTTTTT